A single sample is the source of the 13 T cell receptor beta chains below, sequenced in a study of T-cell reconstitution after alpha-beta-depleted transplantation in children (TCRdb year 2016). The method was PCR. TCRdb lists the instrument as Illumina HiSeq 2500. To normalize quantification of the TCRbeta repertoire, the TCR libraries were built with molecular barcoding that relied on unique molecular identifiers. The public reads were reanalyzed by TCRdb: fastp trimming at Q25, MiXCR alignment, in-frame beta chains only. Each entry is one CDR3 protein sequence, shown with its most common DNA and genes. For this sample there are approximately 270,000 distinct CDR3 sequences; about a tenth appear just once. The ten largest clones represent about 9.4% of the sample. Sequenced here: PBMCs from the stem cell graft donor, sampled from the stem cell graft. Receptors originate from a human donor who donated a stem cell graft to a child with SCID.

The genes are TRBV12-3 or TRBV12-4 and TRBJ2-2, with 8 bases that match TRBD1. The CDR3 is 16 amino acids. V lost 2 bases and J lost 5; bases outside the gene matches: 7. The CDR3, as DNA: TGTGCCAGCAGTTTACGGGACAGGCTTAGAACCGGGGAGCTGTTTTTT. Amino acids: CASSLRDRLRTGELFF.

This chain uses TRBV7-9 with TRBJ2-5; 9 bases agree with TRBD1. The CDR3 has 16 amino acids. Germline trimming cut 1 base from V and 4 bases from J; bases unmatched to any gene: 7. Germline V CDR1 and CDR2: SEHNR, FQNEAQ (reference sequence). The CDR3 coding sequence is TGTGCCAGCAGCTTAGGGGACAGGGAAAGGGGAGAGACCCAGTACTTC. Translation: CASSLGDRERGETQYF.

This clonotype was found a few times. The CDR3 spells CASSAGWGSRTGELFF. Here the CDR3 DNA reads TGTGCCAGCAGTGCCGGGTGGGGGTCGCGCACCGGGGAGCTGTTTTTT. The gene calls are TRBV12-3 or TRBV12-4 and TRBJ2-2, with D possibly being TRBD1 or TRBD2 (5 bases each). The CDR3 extends over 16 amino acids. V was clipped by 5 bases and J by 4 bases, with 17 bases between them.

Written as DNA, the CDR3 is TGCAGCGCTGCACGGGGCGCCGGGGAGCTGTTTTTT. As protein: CSAARGAGELFF. The V gene is TRBV29-1, the J gene TRBJ2-2; D is tentatively TRBD1 or TRBD2 (5 bases each). In germline, CDR1 is SQVTM, CDR2 ANQGSEA. Trimming took off 7 bases at V and 6 bases at J, with 12 bases between the two ends. This CDR3 has 12 amino acids.

The chain is built from TRBV12-3 or TRBV12-4 and TRBJ2-5, with D perhaps matching TRBD1 (6 bases). This CDR3 contains 15 residues. Trimming pared 5 bases from V and 1 base from J, leaving 14 bases between. As DNA, the CDR3 is TGTGCCAGCAGTAATGCAGGGGTTCTCCAAGAGACCCAGTACTTC. Translation gives CASSNAGVLQETQYF.

This chain uses TRBV27 with TRBJ1-6; TRBD1 matches at 7 bases. The CDR3 is 14 residues long. CDR1 and CDR2 from the germline V gene are MNHEY and SMNVEV (reference sequence). Unmatched junction bases numbered 6, after V lost 4 bases and J lost 9 bases. CDR3 residues: CASSSPTGSSPLHF. The CDR3 DNA is TGTGCCAGCAGTTCCCCGACAGGGAGTTCACCCCTCCACTTT.

V gene TRBV12-3 or TRBV12-4 combines with J gene TRBJ2-6; D unclear. Trimming removed 3 bases from V and 1 base from J, with 4 bases in between. The CDR3 spans 14 residues. This CDR3 reads CASSFFSGANVLTF. Written as DNA, the CDR3 is TGTGCCAGCAGTTTCTTTTCTGGGGCCAACGTCCTGACTTTC.

This clonotype was found a few times. The DNA for the CDR3 is TGTGCCAGCAGCCGTAGGTCTGGCACAGATACGCAGTATTTT. Its translation: CASSRRSGTDTQYF. The chain uses TRBV7-6 and TRBJ2-3; D gene unclear. Per germline, CDR1 SGHVS and CDR2 FNYEAQ. The CDR3 is made up of 14 amino acids. Trimming stripped 5 bases from V and 1 base from J, with 10 bases between.

Only a few counts were recorded for this clonotype. This chain joins TRBV10-3 and TRBJ1-1, with TRBD1 matching over 7 bases. V lost 6 bases to trimming and J lost 0 bases; unmatched junction nucleotides: 4. The CDR3 loop spans 14 amino acids. CDR1 and CDR2 from the germline V gene are ENHRY and SYGVKD. The CDR3 DNA follows: TGTGCCATCAGCGGGGGACAGTTGAACACTGAAGCTTTCTTT. It specifies CAISGGQLNTEAFF.

This clonotype came up many times. The J gene is TRBJ1-1, the V gene TRBV27; unclear D gene. Deletions cut 6 bases from V and 2 bases from J, with 7 bases between. Per the germline V gene, CDR1 is MNHEY and CDR2 is SMNVEV (reference sequence). The CDR3 has 12 amino acids. The chain's CDR3 is CASSHLNTEAFF. The CDR3 DNA reads TGTGCCAGCAGCCACCTTAACACTGAAGCTTTCTTT.

V is TRBV20-1 and J is TRBJ2-5; 8 nucleotides match TRBD2. Germline CDR1 reads DFQATT; CDR2 reads SNEGSKA (reference sequence). The CDR3 runs to 14 residues. Trimming took 6 bases from V and 4 from J; bases not matched to a gene: 10. The CDR3 region has the DNA TGCAGTGCAGGGAGAGCGGGGGATGGAGAGACCCAGTACTTC. This gives the protein CSAGRAGDGETQYF.

This clonotype was seen many times. This CDR3 reads CASSLAPSGGANEQFF. CDR3 bases: TGCGCCAGCAGCTTGGCCCCTAGCGGGGGGGCTAATGAGCAGTTCTTC. The V gene is TRBV5-1, the J gene TRBJ2-1; 12 bases map to TRBD2. In germline, CDR1 is SGHRS, CDR2 YFSETQ. The CDR3 contains 16 residues. V gave up 0 bases and J gave up 7 bases; unmatched junction bases: 5.

The chain carries TRBV5-1 and TRBJ2-3; 14 nucleotides align to TRBD2. The germline V gene encodes CDR1 SGHRS and CDR2 YFSETQ. With V trimmed by 3 bases and J by 4 bases, 7 bases remained unmatched. This CDR3 comprises 17 residues. The CDR3 DNA sequence: TGCGCCAGCAGCTGGACTAGCGGGGGGCCTGCCTCAGATACGCAGTATTTT. This codes for CASSWTSGGPASDTQYF.